A selection of T cell receptor beta chains follows, all from one sample in a study of Ad26.COV2.S vaccination and SARS-CoV-2 variants. Sequencing was performed with immunoSEQ multiplex PCR; in TCRdb, only in-frame clones are kept and a portion is missing. The profile shows around 370,000 clones, approximately 85% of them singletons. The material sequenced was peripheral blood, taken in a trial of Ad26.COV2.S vaccine versus placebo. These receptors originate from a person between 18 and 65 years old who received the Ad26.COV2.S COVID-19 vaccine or a placebo. The CDR3 runs from the conserved cysteine through the conserved F or W. Rows give clone size only sometimes, using once, few, many, or a class for an expanded clone.

j_gene: TRBJ1-4
len: 14
abundance: NA
v_gene: TRBV6-1
CDR3aa: CASSERDPDEKLFF

j_gene: TRBJ1-6
len: 16
abundance: many
v_gene: TRBV19
CDR3aa: CASSMTGITYNSPLHF

j_gene: TRBJ2-1
len: 16
abundance: few
v_gene: TRBV9
CDR3aa: CASSVRVTGGSNEQFF

j_gene: TRBJ2-1
len: 14
abundance: NA
v_gene: TRBV5-1
CDR3aa: CASRLSRSYNEQFF

j_gene: TRBJ1-1
len: 12
abundance: NA
v_gene: TRBV9
CDR3aa: CASSVEESEAFF

j_gene: TRBJ2-3
len: 13
abundance: NA
v_gene: TRBV4-1
CDR3aa: CASSPFVLDTQYF

j_gene: TRBJ1-1
len: 15
abundance: NA
v_gene: TRBV6-5
CDR3aa: CASSYSHILDTEAFF

j_gene: TRBJ2-7
len: 15
abundance: NA
v_gene: TRBV2
CDR3aa: CASSGGQENSYEQYF

j_gene: TRBJ2-7
len: 12
abundance: NA
v_gene: TRBV2
CDR3aa: CASTVGSYEQYF

j_gene: TRBJ2-5
len: 16
abundance: NA
v_gene: TRBV18
CDR3aa: CASSKRDRRYQETQYF

j_gene: TRBJ2-7
len: 13
abundance: once
v_gene: TRBV19
CDR3aa: CASSSSRGLEQYF

j_gene: TRBJ2-7
len: 17
abundance: NA
v_gene: TRBV3-1/TRBV3-2
CDR3aa: CAASQNPPAGEFHEQYF

j_gene: TRBJ1-3
len: 12
abundance: NA
v_gene: TRBV7-9
CDR3aa: CASRGGGGTIYF

j_gene: TRBJ2-7
len: 15
abundance: NA
v_gene: TRBV2
CDR3aa: CASSEGGLAGYEQYF

j_gene: TRBJ2-5
len: 14
abundance: NA
v_gene: TRBV5-5
CDR3aa: CASSLANVAETQYF

j_gene: TRBJ2-1
len: 12
abundance: NA
v_gene: TRBV12-3/TRBV12-4
CDR3aa: CASSLRYNEQFF

j_gene: TRBJ2-3
len: 16
abundance: NA
v_gene: TRBV6-5
CDR3aa: CASSYGGLADTDTQYF

j_gene: TRBJ1-2
len: 14
abundance: NA
v_gene: TRBV10-2
CDR3aa: CASSEGQANYGYTF

j_gene: TRBJ2-7
len: 15
abundance: NA
v_gene: TRBV3-1/TRBV3-2
CDR3aa: CASSHGGQGAGEQYF

j_gene: TRBJ1-4
len: 14
abundance: NA
v_gene: TRBV12-5
CDR3aa: CASGLVRFNEKLFF

j_gene: TRBJ2-7
len: 15
abundance: few
v_gene: TRBV9
CDR3aa: CASSGKAGGKYEQYF

j_gene: TRBJ1-5
len: 13
abundance: NA
v_gene: TRBV6-6
CDR3aa: CASDQGAYGDQHF

j_gene: TRBJ2-1
len: 17
abundance: once
v_gene: TRBV15
CDR3aa: CATSRVLGGSSYNEQFF

j_gene: TRBJ2-1
len: 11
abundance: NA
v_gene: TRBV18
CDR3aa: CASSVSGEQFF

j_gene: TRBJ2-5
len: 14
abundance: NA
v_gene: TRBV5-4
CDR3aa: CASSSKDGEETQYF

j_gene: TRBJ2-6
len: 18
abundance: NA
v_gene: TRBV19
CDR3aa: CASSIDSHLRSGANVLTF

j_gene: TRBJ2-6
len: 15
abundance: NA
v_gene: TRBV30
CDR3aa: CAWSVGTSGANVLTF

j_gene: TRBJ2-1
len: 17
abundance: NA
v_gene: TRBV4-1
CDR3aa: CASSQDIVLAGVYEQFF

j_gene: TRBJ1-5
len: 15
abundance: NA
v_gene: TRBV30
CDR3aa: CAWSPFGRRNQPQHF

j_gene: TRBJ2-7
len: 16
abundance: NA
v_gene: TRBV13
CDR3aa: CASSYVDQRGFYEQYF

j_gene: TRBJ2-1
len: 15
abundance: NA
v_gene: TRBV5-1
CDR3aa: CASSSLAGTQDEQFF

j_gene: TRBJ2-5
len: 21
abundance: NA
v_gene: TRBV5-1
CDR3aa: CASSLKGARGTSGIIQETQYF

j_gene: TRBJ2-1
len: 14
abundance: NA
v_gene: TRBV11-3
CDR3aa: CASSLGGAANEQFF

j_gene: TRBJ2-2
len: 18
abundance: NA
v_gene: TRBV18
CDR3aa: CASSAKTTVSTNTGELFF

j_gene: TRBJ2-1
len: 14
abundance: NA
v_gene: TRBV30
CDR3aa: CAWRYGSQYNEQFF

j_gene: TRBJ2-1
len: 14
abundance: NA
v_gene: TRBV28
CDR3aa: CASSQGTGGGEQFF

j_gene: TRBJ2-1
len: 13
abundance: NA
v_gene: TRBV9
CDR3aa: CASSRLSSHEQFF

j_gene: TRBJ2-3
len: 16
abundance: NA
v_gene: TRBV19
CDR3aa: CASSFRLAGDTDTQYF

j_gene: TRBJ2-3
len: 16
abundance: NA
v_gene: TRBV19
CDR3aa: CASRQTSGGSPDTQYF

j_gene: TRBJ2-7
len: 12
abundance: NA
v_gene: TRBV7-2
CDR3aa: CASRGEGVEQYF

j_gene: TRBJ2-7
len: 15
abundance: NA
v_gene: TRBV10-3
CDR3aa: CAISGQRSSSYEQYF

j_gene: TRBJ2-2
len: 12
abundance: NA
v_gene: TRBV21-1
CDR3aa: CASSGPTGELFF